Following are 14 T cell receptor beta chains from one sample sequenced in a study of chemoradiotherapy in HPV16-positive cancers. Sequencing used immunoSEQ multiplex PCR; TCRdb keeps in-frame clones, though not all of them. The sample records approximately 9,200 clones, about 75% being singletons. The source material was tumor tissue, sampled from a patient who underwent chemoradiotherapy. Source of these receptors: a human donor with HPV-associated anogenital cancer.

In its sample, this clone was seen a few times. CDR3 sequence: CASSPERATGELFF. The DNA for the CDR3 is TGCGCCAGCAGCCCCGAGAGGGCCACCGGGGAGCTGTTTTTT. The chain uses TRBV4-3 and TRBJ2-2; D perhaps matches TRBD2 (5 bases). This CDR3 spans 14 amino acids. CDR1 is LGHNA and CDR2 is YSLEER in the germline V gene. The germline V and J ends were trimmed by 4 bases and 4 bases, with 10 bases remaining between them.

CDR3 sequence reads: CAWSGPQGWTPYEQYF. The CDR3 nucleotides read TGTGCCTGGAGTGGACCACAGGGTTGGACTCCCTACGAGCAGTACTTC. The chain combines TRBV30 with TRBJ2-7; D might be TRBD1 (6 bases). Germline V lookup: CDR1 GTSNPN, CDR2 SVGIG (reference sequence). The CDR3 spans 16 residues. V was shortened by 1 base and J by 2 bases, with 18 bases between the two germline ends. Using reference TRBV30 and TRBJ2-7 for the parts outside the CDR3, the full variable domain is SQTIHQWPATLVQPVGSPLSLECTVEGTSNPNLYWYRQAAGRGLQLLFYSVGIGQISSEVPQNLSASRPQDRQFILSSKKLLLSDSGFYLCAWSGPQGWTPYEQYFGPGTRLTVT.

The gene calls are TRBV18 and TRBJ2-4; D remains ambiguous. With 3 bases removed from V and 0 bases from J, the gap between germline ends came to 18 bases. This CDR3 comprises 18 residues. In germline, CDR1 is KGHSH, CDR2 LQKENI. The CDR3 loop is CASSPPRQTDLAKNIQYF. CDR3 nucleotides: TGTGCCAGCTCACCTCCCAGGCAGACTGATCTAGCCAAAAACATTCAGTACTTC. The full variable domain, its missing parts supplied by reference TRBV18 and TRBJ2-4, is NAGVMQNPRHLVRRRGQEARLRCSPMKGHSHVYWYRQLPEEGLKFMVYLQKENIIDESGMPKERFSAEFPKEGPSILRIQQVVRGDSAAYFCASSPPRQTDLAKNIQYFGAGTRLSVL.

This clone has only one observation. This chain joins TRBV30 and TRBJ1-1, with TRBD1 as a possible D gene (6 bases). This CDR3 contains 13 residues. Germline V gene data show CDR1 as GTSNPN and CDR2 as SVGIG (reference sequence). Deletions cut 0 bases from V and 1 base from J, with 6 bases between. The CDR3 sequence: CAWSVQGNTEAFF. The CDR3 DNA is TGTGCCTGGAGTGTACAGGGGAACACTGAAGCTTTCTTT.

This sequence joins TRBV18 and TRBJ2-3; D ambiguous. Germline lookup yields CDR1 KGHSH and CDR2 LQKENI. V shed 3 bases and J shed 0 bases, with 10 bases lying between them. The CDR3 is made up of 15 amino acids. The CDR3 protein is CASSPQEQSTDTQYF. Written as DNA, the CDR3 is TGTGCCAGCTCACCTCAGGAGCAGAGCACAGATACGCAGTATTTT. The full variable domain, rest sourced from reference TRBV18 and TRBJ2-3, is NAGVMQNPRHLVRRRGQEARLRCSPMKGHSHVYWYRQLPEEGLKFMVYLQKENIIDESGMPKERFSAEFPKEGPSILRIQQVVRGDSAAYFCASSPQEQSTDTQYFGPGTRLTVL.

Only a few counts were recorded for this clone. This rearrangement joins TRBV5-5 to TRBJ1-6, with D possibly being TRBD1 (6 bases). This CDR3 has 14 amino acids. V lost 3 bases and J 8 bases, leaving 12 bases between the germline ends. The germline V gene encodes CDR1 SGHKS and CDR2 YYEKEE (reference sequence). The CDR3 nucleotides are TGTGCCAGCAGCTCCCGACAGGTGGATTCACCCCTCCACTTT. This gives the protein CASSSRQVDSPLHF.

This clone was seen just once. V usage is TRBV5-1 and J usage is TRBJ2-5, with D possibly TRBD2 on 6 matching bases. In germline, CDR1 is SGHRS, CDR2 YFSETQ. The CDR3 length is 13 residues. Deletions cut 3 bases from V and 5 bases from J, with 11 bases between. CDR3 residues: CASSYSGRETQYF. The CDR3 coding sequence is TGCGCCAGCAGCTACTCAGGGAGGGAGACCCAGTACTTC.

This clone has just a few counts. The rearrangement uses TRBV13 and TRBJ2-1; D uncertain. Trimming removed 7 bases at V and 3 bases at J, with 10 bases between. Germline values: CDR1 PRHDT, CDR2 FYEKMQ (reference sequence). The CDR3 covers 13 residues. The CDR3 DNA sequence: TGTGCCAGCAAAGAGAGTCGCTACAATGAGCAGTTCTTC. Translated, it gives CASKESRYNEQFF. Variable domain in full (rest from reference TRBV13 and TRBJ2-1): AAGVIQSPRHLIKEKRETATLKCYPIPRHDTVYWYQQGPGQDPQFLISFYEKMQSDKGSIPDRFSAQQFSDYHSELNMSSLELGDSALYFCASKESRYNEQFFGPGTRLTVL.

The CDR3 region is CASSYQTGKSGYTF. In DNA, the CDR3 is TGTGCCAGCAGTTACCAGACAGGGAAAAGTGGCTACACCTTC. The chain links TRBV2 to TRBJ1-2, with 7 bases that match TRBD1. The CDR3 runs 14 residues. CDR1 is SNHLY, CDR2 FYNNEI, per germline. J lost 7 bases, V lost 5 bases, and 10 bases had no gene match.

The chain couples TRBV7-2 to TRBJ1-2, with 8 bases lining up with TRBD1. J gave up 5 bases and V 4 bases, and 6 bases lay outside the gene matches. CDR1 and CDR2 (germline): SGHTA, FQGNSA. This CDR3 has 14 amino acids. CDR3 in amino acids: CASSSRTGNYGYTF. In nucleotides, the CDR3 is TGTGCCAGCAGCTCACGGACAGGGAATTATGGCTACACCTTC.

The chain has TRBV7-9 and TRBJ1-1, with D possibly TRBD1 on 6 matching bases. Germline-derived CDR1 and CDR2 are SEHNR and FQNEAQ (reference sequence). Between the trimmed V and J ends, which lost 4 bases and 1 base, there was a span of 16 bases. The CDR3 spans 16 residues. The CDR3 here is CASSSPGRGQNTEAFF. In DNA form, the CDR3 reads TGTGCCAGCAGCTCCCCGGGCAGGGGACAGAACACTGAAGCTTTCTTT.

The chain combines TRBV5-1 with TRBJ2-1; D is undetermined. The CDR3 sequence is 16 residues long. CDR1 is SGHRS, CDR2 YFSETQ, per germline. The V end was cut by 1 base, the J end by 5 bases, with 16 bases between. This chain's CDR3 is CASSLWRTAPNNEQFF. The CDR3, as DNA: TGCGCCAGCAGCTTGTGGCGCACAGCCCCTAACAATGAGCAGTTCTTC. Full variable domain (outside the CDR3, taken from reference TRBV5-1 and TRBJ2-1): KAGVTQTPRYLIKTRGQQVTLSCSPISGHRSVSWYQQTPGQGLQFLFEYFSETQRNKGNFPGRFSGRQFSNSRSEMNVSTLELGDSALYLCASSLWRTAPNNEQFFGPGTRLTVL.

The rearrangement joins TRBV11-3 to TRBJ2-5, with 11 bases that match TRBD2. CDR3 length equals 13 residues. Germline CDR1 reads SGHNT; CDR2 reads YENEEA. V lost 8 bases, J lost 4 bases, and 3 bases stayed unmatched. As DNA, the CDR3 is TGTGCCAGCGCTAGCGGGGGGCGAGAGACCCAGTACTTC. It encodes CASASGGRETQYF.

The chain recombines TRBV27 with TRBJ2-1; 7 bases map to TRBD2. J was trimmed by 3 bases and V by 6 bases; bases with no gene match: 5. This CDR3 has 14 residues. From germline, CDR1 is MNHEY and CDR2 SMNVEV (reference sequence). This chain's CDR3 is CASRTPGGYNEQFF. The CDR3 coding sequence is TGTGCCAGCAGGACCCCGGGGGGCTACAATGAGCAGTTCTTC.